This T cell receptor (beta chain) was retrieved from a study of blood T cell repertoires in COVID-19. Study at large: Samples came from the United States, Italy and Spain, spanning acute and convalescent COVID-19.

TCRdb's table, derived via immunoSEQ multiplex PCR, lists solely in-frame clones and lacks some. The sample comprises some 200,000 clones, roughly 84% of which are singletons, and roughly 7.2% rests with the top ten. The CDR3 covers 14 residues. Germline V lookup: CDR1 MNHEY, CDR2 SVGAGI. The ends were cut back, 7 bases at V and 2 bases at J, with 12 bases in the middle. The TCR comes from a man aged 25 to 45 in a cohort exposed to, infected with or recovered from COVID-19 (not recorded which). The gene calls are TRBV6-5 and TRBJ1-5; D is perhaps TRBD1 (6 bases). The sequencing input was PBMCs or T cells enriched from blood (not recorded which). CDR3 in DNA: TGTGCCAGCAACGCTCGACAGGGCAATCAGCCCCAGCATTTT. It specifies CASNARQGNQPQHF.